This T cell receptor (beta chain) appears in the sequencing data of a study of CXCR4 blockade with PD-1 therapy in pancreatic cancer. General study results and limits: More frequent amino acid clones had more nucleotide rearrangements, suggesting convergent selection. Tumors were clonally expanded, mean about 0.14 versus 0.05 in healthy blood. Antigen-specificity overlap of convergent dominant clones remained unconfirmed.

About this clone itself: Its antigen is currently unknown.

The assay was immunoSEQ multiplex PCR, and TCRdb's table has in-frame clones only and misses some. The sample has 4,500 to 5,500 clones; around 50% are singletons. The CDR3 contains 15 residues. Germline V gene lookup returns CDR1 MNHGY and CDR2 SAAAGT. Trimming took 4 bases from V and 0 from J; bases not matched to a gene: 2. The archived tumor blocks came from patients without neoadjuvant therapy before resection. The source material was tumor tissue. The receptor was derived from a human donor with pancreatic ductal adenocarcinoma. This chain links TRBV6-8 with TRBJ2-3; 9 positions agree with TRBD1. CDR3 bases: TGTGCCAGCAGTTCCGGGACAGGGAGCACAGATACGCAGTATTTT. Translation gives CASSSGTGSTDTQYF.